This TCR beta chain was profiled in a study of T-cell reconstitution after alpha-beta-depleted transplantation in children. This clonotype has just a few counts. Researchers prepared the TCRbeta library using unique molecular identifiers, the study reports. Each CDR3 protein is one row after TCRdb ran MiXCR on the PCR reads. The profile covers a few hundred thousand distinct CDR3 sequences, with approximately 9% appearing a single time and around 6% taken by the ten largest. Sequenced here: PBMCs from the stem cell graft donor, sampled from the stem cell graft. The origin of this receptor is a human donor who donated a stem cell graft to a child with acute lymphoblastic leukemia.

CDR3 DNA sequence: TGTGCCAGCAGCCTCGGGACACTTCGCTACGAGCAGTACTTC. This encodes CASSLGTLRYEQYF. This chain uses TRBV7-8 with TRBJ2-7, with a possible D match to TRBD1 (6 bases). The V gene lost 5 bases and the J gene lost 3 bases, with 14 bases spanning the gap. This CDR3 has 14 residues. CDR1 is SGHVS, CDR2 FQNEAQ, per germline.